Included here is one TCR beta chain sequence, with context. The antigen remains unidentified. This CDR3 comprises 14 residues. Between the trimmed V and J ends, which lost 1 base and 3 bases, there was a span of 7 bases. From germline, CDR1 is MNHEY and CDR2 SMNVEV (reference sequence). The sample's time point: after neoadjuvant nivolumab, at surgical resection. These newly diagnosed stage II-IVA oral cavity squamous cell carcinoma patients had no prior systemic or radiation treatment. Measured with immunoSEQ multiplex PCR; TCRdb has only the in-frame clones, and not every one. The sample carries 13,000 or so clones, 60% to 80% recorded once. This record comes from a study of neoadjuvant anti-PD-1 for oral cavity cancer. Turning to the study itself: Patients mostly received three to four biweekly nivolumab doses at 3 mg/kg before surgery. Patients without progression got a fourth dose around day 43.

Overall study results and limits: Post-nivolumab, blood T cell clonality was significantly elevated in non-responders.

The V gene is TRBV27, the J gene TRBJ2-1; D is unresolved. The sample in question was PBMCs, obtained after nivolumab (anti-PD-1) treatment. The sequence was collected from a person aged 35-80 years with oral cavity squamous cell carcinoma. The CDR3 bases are TGTGCCAGCAGTTTATTGAACAGCTACAATGAGCAGTTCTTC. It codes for CASSLLNSYNEQFF.